These T cell receptor beta chains were read from a single sample in a study of molecular identifiers for immune sequencing clone quantification. TCRdb independently ran MiXCR on the PCR reads; one entry per CDR3 protein. The table records under 350,000 distinct CDR3 sequences, roughly 23% of them present only once. The sequenced material came from naive CD8+ T cells from blood, with Jurkat cell RNA spiked in. These receptors originate from a human donor in good health. Some libraries in this study had Jurkat cell RNA spiked in. Each CDR3 is given with its conserved first and last residue. The order of the fields is clone size, D gene, V gene, J gene, CDR3 DNA, CDR3 protein. The D gene is left open where the match is weak. Not every row has a clone size; where given, it reads once, few, many or a size class.

abundance: many
d_gene: TRBD1
v_gene: TRBV7-8
j_gene: TRBJ2-3
CDR3nt: TGTGCCAGCAGACAGAGACAGGGTAGCACAGATACGCAGTATTTT
CDR3aa: CASRQRQGSTDTQYF

abundance: many
d_gene: TRBD1
v_gene: TRBV7-9
j_gene: TRBJ2-6
CDR3nt: TGTGCCAGCAGCTCGAGGGGGCCTGGGGCCAACGTCCTGACTTTC
CDR3aa: CASSSRGPGANVLTF

abundance: few
d_gene: TRBD1
v_gene: TRBV12-3/TRBV12-4
j_gene: TRBJ2-3
CDR3nt: TGTGCCAGCAGTGACAGGGATAGAAGCTCAGATACGCAGTATTTT
CDR3aa: CASSDRDRSSDTQYF

abundance: NA
d_gene: TRBD2
v_gene: TRBV30
j_gene: TRBJ2-1
CDR3nt: TGTGCCTGGAGTGTAACTAGCGGGAGTCGGGACGACTACAATGAGCAGTTCTTC
CDR3aa: CAWSVTSGSRDDYNEQFF

abundance: NA
d_gene: TRBD2
v_gene: TRBV27
j_gene: TRBJ2-3
CDR3nt: TGTGCCAGCAGTTTATGGCCAGCGGGGGAGGTCGCAGATACGCAGTATTTT
CDR3aa: CASSLWPAGEVADTQYF

abundance: many
d_gene: NA
v_gene: TRBV7-9
j_gene: TRBJ1-1
CDR3nt: TGTGCCAGCAGCGTGACAGACAACACTGAAGCTTTCTTT
CDR3aa: CASSVTDNTEAFF

abundance: few
d_gene: NA
v_gene: TRBV11-2
j_gene: TRBJ1-1
CDR3nt: TGTGCCAGCAGCTTTCCCCCGAACACTGAAGCTTTCTTT
CDR3aa: CASSFPPNTEAFF

abundance: many
d_gene: NA
v_gene: TRBV5-8
j_gene: TRBJ1-5
CDR3nt: TGTGCCAGCAGCTTGGGGGAGTCGAGCAATCAGCCCCAGCATTTT
CDR3aa: CASSLGESSNQPQHF

abundance: few
d_gene: TRBD1
v_gene: TRBV20-1
j_gene: TRBJ2-1
CDR3nt: TGCAGTGCTAAGGACAGGGAGGTATGGAATGAGCAGTTCTTC
CDR3aa: CSAKDREVWNEQFF

abundance: NA
d_gene: NA
v_gene: TRBV3-1
j_gene: TRBJ2-3
CDR3nt: TGTGCCAGCAGCCAAGCGGGGAGAAGCACAGATACGCAGTATTTT
CDR3aa: CASSQAGRSTDTQYF

abundance: few
d_gene: NA
v_gene: TRBV12-3/TRBV12-4
j_gene: TRBJ2-1
CDR3nt: TGTGCCAGCAGTTTATGGTACGGGGACAATGAGCAGTTCTTC
CDR3aa: CASSLWYGDNEQFF

abundance: NA
d_gene: TRBD2
v_gene: TRBV4-1
j_gene: TRBJ2-4
CDR3nt: TGCGCCAGCAGCAGGGGGACTAGCGGGAGAGAAAAAAACATTCAGTACTTC
CDR3aa: CASSRGTSGREKNIQYF

abundance: few
d_gene: TRBD1
v_gene: TRBV10-3
j_gene: TRBJ1-4
CDR3nt: TGTGCCATCAGTGAGCTTGACGGGGACAGAGGAAAACTGTTTTTT
CDR3aa: CAISELDGDRGKLFF

abundance: NA
d_gene: NA
v_gene: TRBV11-2
j_gene: TRBJ2-1
CDR3nt: TGTGCCAGCAGTTCTGATTACTCGTCCTACAATGAGCAGTTCTTC
CDR3aa: CASSSDYSSYNEQFF

abundance: NA
d_gene: TRBD2
v_gene: TRBV3-1
j_gene: TRBJ2-7
CDR3nt: TGTGCCAGCAGACTTGGACTAGCGGTTCGGCAGAACTTC
CDR3aa: CASRLGLAVRQNF

abundance: many
d_gene: NA
v_gene: TRBV9
j_gene: TRBJ1-1
CDR3nt: TGTGCCAGCAGCGTAGGAGAGGGACTTGAAGCTTTCTTT
CDR3aa: CASSVGEGLEAFF

abundance: many
d_gene: NA
v_gene: TRBV9
j_gene: TRBJ2-7
CDR3nt: TGTGCCAGCAGCGCCGGGGACCTCGTTTACGAGCAGTACTTC
CDR3aa: CASSAGDLVYEQYF

abundance: few
d_gene: TRBD1
v_gene: TRBV27
j_gene: TRBJ2-7
CDR3nt: TGTGCCAGCAGTGACAGGGGTTCCTACGAGCAGTACTTC
CDR3aa: CASSDRGSYEQYF

abundance: NA
d_gene: TRBD1
v_gene: TRBV19
j_gene: TRBJ1-1
CDR3nt: TGTGCCAGTAGTCCGACAGGGCATGGTGAAGCTTTCTTT
CDR3aa: CASSPTGHGEAFF

abundance: few
d_gene: TRBD1
v_gene: TRBV7-9
j_gene: TRBJ1-1
CDR3nt: TGTGCCAGCAGCCGTGACAGGGACGTGTACGCTTTCTTT
CDR3aa: CASSRDRDVYAFF

abundance: few
d_gene: NA
v_gene: TRBV6-5
j_gene: TRBJ1-1
CDR3nt: TGTGCCAGCAGTTACTCGATGGGAGAGAACACTGAAGCTTTCTTT
CDR3aa: CASSYSMGENTEAFF

abundance: many
d_gene: NA
v_gene: TRBV18
j_gene: TRBJ2-3
CDR3nt: TGTGCCAGTCCCGCGGGTGCAGGGCAGCCAGATACGCAGTATTTT
CDR3aa: CASPAGAGQPDTQYF

abundance: once
d_gene: NA
v_gene: TRBV12-3/TRBV12-4
j_gene: TRBJ1-2
CDR3nt: TGTGCCAGCAGTTCGCCCCGAGGCTACACCTTC
CDR3aa: CASSSPRGYTF

abundance: NA
d_gene: NA
v_gene: TRBV2
j_gene: TRBJ1-2
CDR3nt: TGTGCCAGCAGTGAAACGACACACTATAACTATGGCTACACCTTC
CDR3aa: CASSETTHYNYGYTF

abundance: NA
d_gene: NA
v_gene: TRBV19
j_gene: TRBJ1-4
CDR3nt: TGTGCCAGTAGTATGGTGAGAGACACCTCTTCGGAAAAACTGTATTTT
CDR3aa: CASSMVRDTSSEKLYF

abundance: many
d_gene: NA
v_gene: TRBV6-5
j_gene: TRBJ1-1
CDR3nt: TGTGCCAGCAGTTACAATAAAGGCGCTGAAGCTTTCTTT
CDR3aa: CASSYNKGAEAFF

abundance: many
d_gene: TRBD1
v_gene: TRBV7-9
j_gene: TRBJ2-2
CDR3nt: TGTGCCAGCAGCTTCCCAGGGGGCGGGACCGGGGAGCTGTTTTTT
CDR3aa: CASSFPGGGTGELFF

abundance: NA
d_gene: TRBD1
v_gene: TRBV2
j_gene: TRBJ2-7
CDR3nt: TGTGCCTCTCATGGGGACAGGGTGTACGAGCAGTACTTC
CDR3aa: CASHGDRVYEQYF

abundance: many
d_gene: NA
v_gene: TRBV25-1
j_gene: TRBJ2-7
CDR3nt: TGTGCCAGCAGTGAATGGGGTGGCAGGGTCGAGCAGTACTTC
CDR3aa: CASSEWGGRVEQYF

abundance: NA
d_gene: NA
v_gene: TRBV11-1
j_gene: TRBJ2-2
CDR3nt: TGTGCCAGCAGCTTTAGCGGAACCACCGGGGAGCTGTTTTTT
CDR3aa: CASSFSGTTGELFF

abundance: NA
d_gene: NA
v_gene: TRBV7-9
j_gene: TRBJ2-4
CDR3nt: TGTGCCAGCAGCCCTCCAGGGGAAGGCAAAAACATTCAGTACTTC
CDR3aa: CASSPPGEGKNIQYF

abundance: few
d_gene: NA
v_gene: TRBV30
j_gene: TRBJ2-7
CDR3nt: TGTGCCTGGAGTGTCGGGGAACCGGCCGAGCAGTACTTC
CDR3aa: CAWSVGEPAEQYF

abundance: few
d_gene: NA
v_gene: TRBV10-2
j_gene: TRBJ1-2
CDR3nt: TGCGCCAGCAGTGAGGACGGCTCTAACTATGGCTACACCTTC
CDR3aa: CASSEDGSNYGYTF

abundance: few
d_gene: TRBD2
v_gene: TRBV20-1
j_gene: TRBJ2-7
CDR3nt: TGCAGTGCTAGAACCCTATTGGGACTAGCGGGAGGGATGGCGGCCTACGAGCAGTACTTC
CDR3aa: CSARTLLGLAGGMAAYEQYF

abundance: few
d_gene: NA
v_gene: TRBV4-1
j_gene: TRBJ2-3
CDR3nt: TGCGCCAGCAGCCAGGAACGGACCCTAACAGATACGCAGTATTTT
CDR3aa: CASSQERTLTDTQYF

abundance: once
d_gene: NA
v_gene: TRBV29-1
j_gene: TRBJ2-7
CDR3nt: TGCAGCGTCGGCGGGACAGCCTCCTACGAGCAGTACTTC
CDR3aa: CSVGGTASYEQYF

abundance: many
d_gene: NA
v_gene: TRBV2
j_gene: TRBJ1-2
CDR3nt: TGTGCCAGCAGTGAAGCGGGGTATACAGCTAACTATGGCTACACCTTC
CDR3aa: CASSEAGYTANYGYTF

abundance: NA
d_gene: TRBD1
v_gene: TRBV7-8
j_gene: TRBJ1-5
CDR3nt: TGTGCCAGCAGGGGTCTACGGGGACAGGGTCCTTTACCCAATCAGCCCCAGCATTTT
CDR3aa: CASRGLRGQGPLPNQPQHF

abundance: NA
d_gene: NA
v_gene: TRBV20-1
j_gene: TRBJ2-7
CDR3nt: TGCAGTGCCCAGCGGGCAGGCAACGAGCAGTACTTC
CDR3aa: CSAQRAGNEQYF

abundance: NA
d_gene: NA
v_gene: TRBV4-1
j_gene: TRBJ1-2
CDR3nt: TGCGCCAGCAGCCAAGAGGGGGAAATATCCTATGGCTACACCTTC
CDR3aa: CASSQEGEISYGYTF

abundance: NA
d_gene: NA
v_gene: TRBV7-9
j_gene: TRBJ2-7
CDR3nt: TGTGCCAGCAGCTCGAGGACAGACGTATCCTACGAGCAGTACTTC
CDR3aa: CASSSRTDVSYEQYF

abundance: many
d_gene: TRBD2
v_gene: TRBV7-2
j_gene: TRBJ2-3
CDR3nt: TGTGCCAGCAGCCCGCTAGCGGGAGTTGGAGATACGCAGTATTTT
CDR3aa: CASSPLAGVGDTQYF

abundance: NA
d_gene: TRBD1
v_gene: TRBV24-1
j_gene: TRBJ2-3
CDR3nt: TGTGCCACCAGTGACCGCGGGGACAGGGTCGGAGATACGCAGTATTTT
CDR3aa: CATSDRGDRVGDTQYF

abundance: few
d_gene: NA
v_gene: TRBV5-5
j_gene: TRBJ1-5
CDR3nt: TGTGCCAGCAGCTTGGTTTGGAGCAATCAGCCCCAGCATTTT
CDR3aa: CASSLVWSNQPQHF

abundance: many
d_gene: NA
v_gene: TRBV29-1
j_gene: TRBJ2-2
CDR3nt: TGCAGCGCCGCGCCGGGGACCCAAAGGACCGGGGAGCTGTTTTTT
CDR3aa: CSAAPGTQRTGELFF

abundance: NA
d_gene: NA
v_gene: TRBV18
j_gene: TRBJ2-5
CDR3nt: TGTGCCAGCTCACCGAACAGGGAAAACCAAGAGACCCAGTACTTC
CDR3aa: CASSPNRENQETQYF

abundance: few
d_gene: NA
v_gene: TRBV29-1
j_gene: TRBJ2-2
CDR3nt: TGCAGCGTTGTAAGAAACACCGGGGAGCTGTTTTTT
CDR3aa: CSVVRNTGELFF

abundance: NA
d_gene: NA
v_gene: TRBV30
j_gene: TRBJ1-2
CDR3nt: TGTGCCTGTACTGTGACGGACTATGGCTACACCTTC
CDR3aa: CACTVTDYGYTF

abundance: many
d_gene: NA
v_gene: TRBV5-1
j_gene: TRBJ2-3
CDR3nt: TGCGCCAGCAGCTTGGATGGGGGGTTCCCTTACACAGATACGCAGTATTTT
CDR3aa: CASSLDGGFPYTDTQYF

abundance: NA
d_gene: TRBD2
v_gene: TRBV13
j_gene: TRBJ2-3
CDR3nt: TGTGCCAGCAGCTTATGGGGCGGGGGGGCTAGCACAGATACGCAGTATTTT
CDR3aa: CASSLWGGGASTDTQYF

abundance: few
d_gene: TRBD2
v_gene: TRBV5-1
j_gene: TRBJ2-3
CDR3nt: TGCGCCAGCAGCGTCCCAAGCGGGAACACAGATACGCAGTATTTT
CDR3aa: CASSVPSGNTDTQYF

abundance: many
d_gene: TRBD1
v_gene: TRBV12-3/TRBV12-4
j_gene: TRBJ2-2
CDR3nt: TGTGCCAGCAGTTTACCAGGGGGTGATGACACCGGGGAGCTGTTTTTT
CDR3aa: CASSLPGGDDTGELFF

abundance: few
d_gene: NA
v_gene: TRBV11-2
j_gene: TRBJ2-2
CDR3nt: TGTGCCAGCAGCTTAGAGCCAGCCACCGGGGAGCTGTTTTTT
CDR3aa: CASSLEPATGELFF

abundance: NA
d_gene: NA
v_gene: TRBV19
j_gene: TRBJ1-3
CDR3nt: TGTGCCACCAGTCAAGTCTCTGGAAACACCATATATTTT
CDR3aa: CATSQVSGNTIYF

abundance: many
d_gene: TRBD2
v_gene: TRBV11-2
j_gene: TRBJ2-3
CDR3nt: TGTGCCAGCAGCCCATGGACTAGCGGGGGAGCAGATACGCAGTATTTT
CDR3aa: CASSPWTSGGADTQYF